These 20 T cell receptor beta chains share one sample of origin, sequenced in a study of graft-versus-host responses after intestinal transplantation (dated by TCRdb to the early 2020s). The time point label on this specimen signifies: cells obtained before transplantation from donor or recipient. These receptors lack a known antigen. Library creation used the immunoSEQ multiplex PCR assay. TCRdb limited this immuneACCESS table to in-frame rearrangements with V and J called. A share of clones is missing; checked studies link under half to unresolved V genes, and the rest is unexplained. This sample gives approximately 130,000 clones in total; just over 90% of them show up just once. The top ten constitute around 0.15% of the sample. Material: unstimulated CD4+ T cells sorted from spleen or lymph node cells, obtained before intestinal transplant. The receptors were gathered from a human donor who received an intestinal transplant.

This chain links TRBV2 with TRBJ1-1; D is unclear. The CDR3 runs to 12 residues. Germline CDR1 reads SNHLY; CDR2 reads FYNNEI. The V end was cut by 2 bases, the J end by 11 bases, with 12 bases between. The CDR3 region is CASSETGGTAFF. DNA of the CDR3: TGTGCCAGCAGTGAAACGGGAGGTACGGCTTTCTTT. The full variable domain, rest sourced from reference TRBV2 and TRBJ1-1, is EPEVTQTPSHQVTQMGQEVILRCVPISNHLYFYWYRQILGQKVEFLVSFYNNEISEKSEIFDDQFSVERPDGSNFTLKIRSTKLEDSAMYFCASSETGGTAFFGQGTRLTVV.

This chain connects TRBV5-1 to TRBJ1-2, with D possibly being TRBD1 (5 bases). Germline lookup yields CDR1 SGHRS and CDR2 YFSETQ. The CDR3 loop spans 14 amino acids. Trimming took 0 bases from V and 1 from J, leaving 7 bases between them. The CDR3 nucleotides read TGCGCCAGCAGCTTGGGGGGGATTAACTATGGCTACACCTTC. Translating it yields CASSLGGINYGYTF.

V is TRBV30 and J is TRBJ1-3; D might be TRBD1 (6 bases). The ends were cut back, 4 bases at V and 0 bases at J, with 10 bases in the middle. Germline CDR1 and CDR2: GTSNPN and SVGIG (reference sequence). This CDR3 is built from 14 residues. The CDR3 loop reads CAWTRDNSGNTIYF. CDR3 DNA: TGTGCCTGGACCAGGGACAACTCTGGAAACACCATATATTTT.

The chain uses TRBV5-4 and TRBJ1-2, with D perhaps TRBD1 (5 bases). Trimming removed 4 bases at V and 0 bases at J, with 10 bases between. The CDR3 is 14 residues long. CDR1 is SGHNT and CDR2 is YYREEE in the germline V gene (reference sequence). The CDR3 loop reads CASSRDLANYGYTF. The CDR3 nucleotides read TGTGCCAGCAGCCGGGACCTAGCTAACTATGGCTACACCTTC.

V usage is TRBV15 and J usage is TRBJ1-1, with 7 positions matching TRBD1. Trimming at V came to 3 bases and at J to 7 bases, leaving 8 bases not matched to a gene. In germline, CDR1 is LNHNV, CDR2 YYDKDF (reference sequence). This CDR3 contains 14 residues. The CDR3 DNA is TGTGCCACCAGCAGGGCGACAGGGACGCTTGAAGCTTTCTTT. Protein: CATSRATGTLEAFF.

For the CDR3, the DNA is TGTGCCAGCAGCTTAGGAGGGGGCGCGCAAGAGACCCAGTACTTC. Protein sequence: CASSLGGGAQETQYF. V usage is TRBV7-2 and J usage is TRBJ2-5; 7 bases are a match to TRBD1. Germline values: CDR1 SGHTA, CDR2 FQGNSA. This CDR3 comprises 15 residues. The trim removed 1 base at V and 2 bases at J, leaving 4 bases unmatched.

The chain combines TRBV7-6 with TRBJ2-3; 9 nucleotides line up with TRBD2. CDR3 length equals 17 residues. J gave up 6 bases and V 5 bases, and 15 bases lay outside the gene matches. Germline V gene lookup returns CDR1 SGHVS and CDR2 FNYEAQ. The CDR3, as DNA: TGTGCCAGCAGCCCCCGATTAGCGGGGGCCTTAGGGGATACGCAGTATTTT. Protein: CASSPRLAGALGDTQYF.

The gene calls are TRBV5-5 and TRBJ1-5, with D possibly TRBD1 on 5 matching bases. The CDR3 contains 16 residues. Germline V gives CDR1 SGHKS, CDR2 YYEKEE (reference sequence). Trimming took 0 bases from V and 5 from J, leaving 15 bases between them. The CDR3 here is CASSLAGPGPYQPQHF. In DNA, the CDR3 is TGTGCCAGCAGCTTGGCAGGACCGGGACCCTATCAGCCCCAGCATTTT.

The chain combines TRBV5-8 with TRBJ2-3, with D possibly matching TRBD1 (5 bases). Trimming took off 3 bases at V and 5 bases at J, with 7 bases between the two ends. The CDR3 is 12 amino acids. Germline V gene lookup returns CDR1 SGHTS and CDR2 YDEGEE. The CDR3 reads CASSWQGDTQYF. The CDR3 nucleotides are TGTGCCAGCAGCTGGCAGGGAGATACGCAGTATTTT. The full variable domain, in which reference TRBV5-8 and TRBJ2-3 provide the parts outside the CDR3, is EAGVTQSPTHLIKTRGQQATLRCSPISGHTSVYWYQQALGLGLQFLLWYDEGEERNRGNFPPRFSGRQFPNYSSELNVNALELEDSALYLCASSWQGDTQYFGPGTRLTVL.

The V call is TRBV4-1, the J call TRBJ1-1; D is undetermined. The CDR3 loop spans 15 amino acids. Per germline, CDR1 MGHRA and CDR2 YSYEKL. V gave up 6 bases and J gave up 0 bases, with 14 bases separating them. The CDR3: CASRQPGVMNTEAFF. The CDR3 DNA reads TGCGCCAGCAGGCAACCGGGTGTCATGAACACTGAAGCTTTCTTT.

The chain recombines TRBV4-1 with TRBJ2-2; no definite D call. The germline CDR1 and CDR2 sequences are MGHRA and YSYEKL. V was trimmed by 2 bases and J by 0 bases, leaving 4 bases between them. This CDR3 contains 14 residues. The CDR3 nucleotides read TGCGCCAGCAGCCAATTACCGAACACCGGGGAGCTGTTTTTT. Residues: CASSQLPNTGELFF.

This chain connects TRBV2 to TRBJ1-5; 7 bases are a match to TRBD1. This CDR3 has 16 amino acids. Trimming took 4 bases from V and 2 from J; bases not matched to a gene: 8. CDR1 and CDR2 (germline): SNHLY, FYNNEI. In nucleotides, the CDR3 is TGTGCCAGCAGTGGGCAGGTAGACAGGGGCAATCAGCCCCAGCATTTT. Translated, it gives CASSGQVDRGNQPQHF. Based on the CDR3 plus reference TRBV2 and TRBJ1-5, the full variable domain is EPEVTQTPSHQVTQMGQEVILRCVPISNHLYFYWYRQILGQKVEFLVSFYNNEISEKSEIFDDQFSVERPDGSNFTLKIRSTKLEDSAMYFCASSGQVDRGNQPQHFGDGTRLSIL.

The chain carries TRBV4-1 and TRBJ1-3; TRBD1 might be the D (5 bases). V gave up 0 bases and J gave up 0 bases, with 12 bases separating them. The germline V gene has CDR1 MGHRA and CDR2 YSYEKL. The CDR3 spans 17 residues. CDR3 in amino acids: CASSQDWGIDSGNTIYF. The CDR3 DNA reads as TGCGCCAGCAGCCAAGATTGGGGGATCGACTCTGGAAACACCATATATTTT.

This clone was seen just once. The rearrangement links TRBV2 to TRBJ2-1, with TRBD1 as a possible D gene (5 bases). Deletions cut 5 bases from V and 4 bases from J, with 9 bases between. There are 13 residues in the CDR3. Germline CDR1 SNHLY, CDR2 FYNNEI. The CDR3, as DNA: TGTGCCAGCAGTACACAGGAATACAATGAGCAGTTCTTC. It specifies CASSTQEYNEQFF.

This chain connects TRBV15 to TRBJ1-2; 9 bases map to TRBD1. The CDR3 totals 16 residues. V gave up 1 base and J gave up 8 bases; unmatched junction bases: 11. Germline V CDR1 and CDR2: LNHNV, YYDKDF (reference sequence). CDR3 loop: CATSRVPGQGLQGYTF. Here the CDR3 DNA reads TGTGCCACCAGCAGAGTCCCGGGACAGGGTCTACAGGGCTACACCTTC.

The chain couples TRBV7-9 to TRBJ1-1; D is ambiguous. The CDR3 contains 12 residues. V lost 5 bases and J lost 11, with 15 bases in between. CDR1 SEHNR and CDR2 FQNEAQ come from the germline V gene (reference sequence). CDR3 region: CASSRTEGWAFF. Here the CDR3 DNA reads TGTGCCAGCAGCCGAACCGAAGGGTGGGCTTTCTTT.

The CDR3 spells CASLLSTARIYGYTF. The CDR3, as DNA: TGTGCCAGCCTATTGTCAACAGCTAGGATCTATGGCTACACCTTC. The chain has TRBV6-1 and TRBJ1-2; no firm D call. V lost 8 bases and J lost 4, with 20 bases in between. CDR3 size: 15 residues. CDR1 MNHNS and CDR2 SASEGT come from the germline V gene.

The chain uses TRBV6-5 and TRBJ1-5; no firm D call. From germline, CDR1 is MNHEY and CDR2 SVGAGI. With 1 base removed from V and 11 bases from J, the gap between germline ends came to 9 bases. There are 12 residues in the CDR3. The CDR3 DNA follows: TGTGCCAGCAGTTACTTTCCGGGAACCCAGCATTTT. Its translation: CASSYFPGTQHF.

CDR3 coding DNA: TGTGCCAGTAGAAACAGGGCAAACTCCTACGAGCAGTACTTC. Protein sequence: CASRNRANSYEQYF. The rearrangement joins TRBV19 to TRBJ2-7; TRBD1 might be the D (6 bases). The length of the CDR3 is 14 residues. From germline, CDR1 is LNHDA and CDR2 SQIVND (reference sequence). Trimming left V 6 bases short and J 0 bases short, with 12 bases between.

The sample holds one count of this clone. CDR3: CASSQGTGDETQYF. The CDR3 bases are TGTGCCAGCTCACAGGGGACAGGGGATGAGACCCAGTACTTC. The rearrangement joins TRBV18 to TRBJ2-5; 10 bases agree with TRBD1. CDR3 length: 14 amino acids. V was pared by 4 bases and J by 5 bases, with 4 bases of the junction left unmatched. CDR1 is KGHSH, CDR2 LQKENI, per germline.